This TCR beta chain was obtained from a study of T-cell memory formation after mild COVID-19. Study-level background: Across donors, TCR clusters were largely donor specific.

The CDR3 length is 14 residues. Trimming cost V 5 bases and J 0 bases, with 11 bases left between them. Germline CDR1 is SGHTA and CDR2 is FQGNSA. The study's findings and limits: A second wave expanding day 15 to 37 was CD4+-biased; contracting clones were balanced. Mainly CM and EM harbored the contracting CD4+ clones; mainly EMRA harbored the CD8+ ones.

Libraries for TCRalpha and TCRbeta carried sample barcodes and unique molecular identifiers via 5'RACE. TCRdb called the 5' RACE reads again in MiXCR, with one record for every CDR3 protein. The sample contains more than 100,000 distinct CDR3 sequences, approximately 15% of which appear only once. In the case of this clonotype: Its antigen remains unknown.

The rearrangement joins TRBV7-2 to TRBJ2-7; D may be TRBD1 or TRBD2 (6 bases each). The TCR comes from a man younger than 35 who had mild COVID-19 (a few samples of this study predate the infection). Cell type and time point are not known. Sequencing input: PBMCs or a T cell subset sorted from them (not recorded which). CDR3 DNA sequence: TGTGCCAGCAGCGTTCGGGGGCCCTCCTACGAGCAGTACGTC. This translates into CASSVRGPSYEQYV.